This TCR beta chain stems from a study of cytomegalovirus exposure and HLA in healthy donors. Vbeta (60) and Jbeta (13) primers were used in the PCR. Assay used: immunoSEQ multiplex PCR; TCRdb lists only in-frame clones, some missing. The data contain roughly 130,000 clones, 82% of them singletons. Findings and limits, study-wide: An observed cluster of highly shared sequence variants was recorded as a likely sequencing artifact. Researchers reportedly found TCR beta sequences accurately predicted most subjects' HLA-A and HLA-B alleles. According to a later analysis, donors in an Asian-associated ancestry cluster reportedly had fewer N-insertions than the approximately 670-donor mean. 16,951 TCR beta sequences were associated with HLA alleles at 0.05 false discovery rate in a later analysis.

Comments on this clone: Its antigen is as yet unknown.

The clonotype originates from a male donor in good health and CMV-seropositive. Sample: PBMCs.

This CDR3 reads CASSLGSGRFYNEQFF. The CDR3 bases are TGTGCCAGCAGCTTAGGGAGCGGGAGGTTCTACAATGAGCAGTTCTTC. The chain has TRBV7-8 and TRBJ2-1, with 9 bases identical to TRBD2. The V gene end was trimmed by 1 base and the J gene end by 3 bases; junction bases not matched to a gene: 4. This CDR3 contains 16 residues. The germline V gene has CDR1 SGHVS and CDR2 FQNEAQ.